A single sample gave rise to the 15 T cell receptor beta chains below, sequenced in a study of blood T cell repertoires in COVID-19 (dated by TCRdb to about 2020). The receptor library was made with the immunoSEQ multiplex PCR assay. Entries here come from immuneACCESS through TCRdb and include only in-frame sequences with V and J called. Some clones fail to appear in such tables; in the studies checked, an unresolved V gene covers under half of the shortfall, and the cause of the remainder is unknown. This sample comprises 40,000 to 55,000 clones, roughly 90% of them detected only once. The top ten clonotypes cover roughly 2.3% of the sample. Sequencing was performed on peripheral blood. The origin of the receptors is a human donor in a cohort sampled during active COVID-19.

This chain joins TRBV2 and TRBJ2-2, with a possible D match to TRBD1 (5 bases). The CDR3 has 15 amino acids. V dropped 3 bases and J dropped 0 bases, with 8 bases sitting between them. CDR1 and CDR2 from the germline V gene are SNHLY and FYNNEI. The CDR3 loop is CASSEGRANTGELFF. CDR3 coding DNA: TGTGCCAGCAGTGAGGGCAGGGCGAACACCGGGGAGCTGTTTTTT.

The chain joins TRBV6-2 or TRBV6-3 to TRBJ2-5, with TRBD2 matching over 11 bases. With V trimmed by 6 bases and J by 7 bases, 16 bases remained unmatched. The CDR3 extends over 17 amino acids. The V gene's germline CDR1 is MNHEY and CDR2 SVGEGT. The CDR3 DNA reads TGTGCCAGCAGGCCTTTACCGGGACTAGCGGAGAAGGGGACCCAGTACTTC. This codes for CASRPLPGLAEKGTQYF.

This chain connects TRBV27 to TRBJ2-7; weak D call: TRBD1 (6 bases). The germline V gene encodes CDR1 MNHEY and CDR2 SMNVEV (reference sequence). The CDR3 totals 14 residues. Trimming shortened V by 5 bases and J by 6 bases, and 17 bases separated the two germline ends. The CDR3 protein is CASSPLDRMGEQYF. The CDR3 coding sequence is TGTGCCAGCAGTCCCCTGGACAGAATGGGCGAGCAGTACTTC.

The V and J genes are TRBV5-4 and TRBJ2-7; D perhaps matches TRBD2 (5 bases). CDR1 is SGHNT, CDR2 YYREEE, per germline (reference sequence). V lost 5 bases to trimming and J lost 2 bases, with 14 bases between them. The CDR3 length is 14 residues. For the CDR3, the DNA is TGTGCCAGCAGTTCGGGCACTAGTCCCTACGAGCAGTACTTC. This gives the protein CASSSGTSPYEQYF.

This chain uses TRBV28 with TRBJ2-2; D ambiguous. Germline CDR1 and CDR2: MDHEN and SYDVKM. The V end lost 3 bases, the J end lost 2 bases, and 7 bases lay between the germline ends. The CDR3 loop spans 14 amino acids. CDR3 sequence reads: CASSFRLNTGELFF. DNA for the CDR3: TGTGCCAGCAGTTTCAGACTCAACACCGGGGAGCTGTTTTTT.

The chain links TRBV28 to TRBJ1-2; TRBD1 matches 8 bases. The germline V gene has CDR1 MDHEN and CDR2 SYDVKM. Trimming at V came to 5 bases and at J to 6 bases, leaving 8 bases not matched to a gene. The CDR3 has 14 residues. The CDR3 DNA follows: TGTGCCAGCAGTCCACCGACAGGGGTGGATGGCTACACCTTC. It specifies CASSPPTGVDGYTF.

The V and J genes are TRBV7-2 and TRBJ2-1, with TRBD2 matching 10 bases. Germline trimming cut 5 bases from V and 5 bases from J; bases unmatched to any gene: 15. The CDR3 totals 18 residues. Looked up from germline, CDR1 is SGHTA and CDR2 is FQGNSA. In DNA form, the CDR3 reads TGTGCCAGCAGCCCTCGACAGGGCCTAGCGGGAGAGAACAATGAGCAGTTCTTC. The encoded protein is CASSPRQGLAGENNEQFF.

V is TRBV7-2 and J is TRBJ2-2; 7 bases match TRBD2. The CDR3 spans 18 residues. After removal of 7 bases from V and 3 bases from J, the junction contained 17 bases not matched to a gene. Germline CDR1 is SGHTA and CDR2 is FQGNSA. The CDR3 loop is CASNHLGITGGYTGELFF. The CDR3, as DNA: TGTGCCAGCAACCATCTGGGGATTACGGGGGGATACACCGGGGAGCTGTTTTTT.

V and J are TRBV5-1 and TRBJ2-7; 10 nucleotides agree with TRBD2. V dropped 2 bases and J dropped 0; count of bases not matched to a gene: 11. CDR1 and CDR2 from the germline V gene are SGHRS and YFSETQ. There are 18 residues in the CDR3. The CDR3 sequence is CASSFIPTSGAASYEQYF. The CDR3 DNA is TGCGCCAGCAGCTTCATCCCAACTAGCGGGGCCGCCTCCTACGAGCAGTACTTC. Full variable domain (rest looked up from reference TRBV5-1 and TRBJ2-7): KAGVTQTPRYLIKTRGQQVTLSCSPISGHRSVSWYQQTPGQGLQFLFEYFSETQRNKGNFPGRFSGRQFSNSRSEMNVSTLELGDSALYLCASSFIPTSGAASYEQYFGPGTRLTVT.

The V gene is TRBV10-1, the J gene TRBJ2-3; D remains unclear. CDR1 and CDR2 from the germline V gene are WNHNN and SYGVQD (reference sequence). The CDR3 spans 12 residues. Trimming stripped 3 bases from V and 6 bases from J, with 7 bases between. CDR3 coding DNA: TGCGCCAGCAGTGAATATGAGGATACGCAGTATTTT. Protein sequence: CASSEYEDTQYF.

V is TRBV4-3 and J is TRBJ2-3; 9 bases line up with TRBD1. The CDR3 has 15 residues. The J segment lost 4 bases and the V segment lost 0 bases, leaving 2 bases of the junction unmatched. Per germline, CDR1 LGHNA and CDR2 YSLEER. CDR3 region: CASSQETGGPDTQYF. The CDR3 nucleotides are TGCGCCAGCAGCCAAGAAACAGGGGGCCCAGATACGCAGTATTTT.

The chain links TRBV18 to TRBJ1-1, with 7 positions matching TRBD1. This CDR3 region has 13 residues. Per the germline V gene, CDR1 is KGHSH and CDR2 is LQKENI. V was pared by 6 bases and J by 7 bases, with 8 bases of the junction left unmatched. Here the CDR3 reads CASSTGSGFEAFF. The CDR3, as DNA: TGTGCCAGCTCGACAGGGTCTGGTTTTGAAGCTTTCTTT.

The J gene is TRBJ2-6, the V gene TRBV7-2; no firm D call. The CDR3 runs 15 residues. V was pared by 1 base and J by 2 bases, with 6 bases between. Germline-derived CDR1 and CDR2 are SGHTA and FQGNSA. CDR3 sequence (DNA): TGTGCCAGCAGCTTAGACGGTCCTGGGGCCAACGTCCTGACTTTC. It encodes CASSLDGPGANVLTF.

This rearrangement joins TRBV4-1 to TRBJ2-3; 8 bases align to TRBD1. Germline V CDR1 and CDR2: MGHRA, YSYEKL. Germline trimming cut 0 bases from V and 5 bases from J; bases unmatched to any gene: 1. The CDR3 has 14 amino acids. The CDR3 sequence is CASSQDRGRDTQYF. CDR3 in DNA: TGCGCCAGCAGCCAAGACAGGGGGCGAGATACGCAGTATTTT.

This clone appeared once. The chain is built from TRBV10-3 and TRBJ2-3; tentatively, D is TRBD1 (6 bases). Trimming left V 8 bases short and J 4 bases short, with 13 bases between. The CDR3 contains 13 residues. Germline V lookup: CDR1 ENHRY, CDR2 SYGVKD. DNA for the CDR3: TGTGCCATCGCTAGGACAGTGGCAGATACGCAGTATTTT. This codes for CAIARTVADTQYF.